This is a list of T cell receptor beta chains from one sample in a study of memory CD4+ T cells and cytomegalovirus serostatus. The method was immunoSEQ multiplex PCR; TCRdb's version includes in-frame clones alone and lacks a portion of them. The sample records about 44,000 clones, 76% being singletons. What was sequenced was memory CD4+ T cells from blood. Source of these receptors: an adult in good health and CMV-seronegative. The CDR3 runs from the conserved cysteine through the conserved F or W. A D gene is named only where the DNA matches it firmly. The size entry is marked missing in some rows and otherwise reads once, few, many or a size class.

j_call v_call d_call clone_size cdr3_aa cdr3_nt
TRBJ2-7 TRBV11-3 - - CASSLFGGSYEQYF TGTGCCAGCAGCTTATTCGGCGGTTCCTACGAGCAGTACTTC
TRBJ1-2 TRBV28 TRBD1 - CASTPFDRGQGYTF TGTGCCAGCACGCCTTTTGACAGGGGGCAGGGCTACACCTTC
TRBJ2-1 TRBV30 - - CAWSPRWESEQFF TGTGCCTGGAGTCCACGATGGGAAAGTGAGCAGTTCTTC
TRBJ1-2 TRBV7-2 TRBD1 - CASSNRDRGEHTF TGTGCCAGCAGCAATAGGGACAGGGGGGAACATACCTTC
TRBJ1-2 TRBV5-8 - few CASSRANYGYTF TGTGCCAGCAGCCGGGCGAACTATGGCTACACCTTC
TRBJ2-1 TRBV6-4 TRBD2 - CASSRLAGVVPYNEQFF TGTGCCAGCAGTCGACTAGCGGGGGTTGTCCCCTACAATGAGCAGTTCTTC
TRBJ1-2 TRBV7-9 TRBD1 - CASSYRGGYTF TGTGCCAGCAGCTACAGGGGCGGCTACACCTTC
TRBJ2-1 TRBV5-1 - - CASSPDAGGGPPYNEQFF TGCGCCAGCAGCCCGGACGCCGGGGGAGGCCCCCCCTACAATGAGCAGTTCTTC
TRBJ2-7 TRBV28 - - CASSSSQGGSYEQYF TGTGCCAGCAGTAGCTCCCAGGGGGGCTCCTACGAGCAGTACTTC
TRBJ1-6 TRBV5-1 - - CASSGGWGQLNSPLHF TGCGCCAGCAGCGGGGGATGGGGGCAGTTGAATTCACCCCTCCACTTT
TRBJ2-7 TRBV6-5 - - CASSYSPSDSYEQYF TGTGCCAGCAGTTACTCGCCTAGTGACTCCTACGAGCAGTACTTC
TRBJ2-7 TRBV28 TRBD1 - CASNPGGWVVYEQYF TGTGCCAGCAATCCAGGGGGCTGGGTGGTCTACGAGCAGTACTTC
TRBJ2-1 TRBV28 TRBD2 once CASSRPSGGSYNEQFF TGTGCCAGCAGTCGGCCTAGCGGGGGGTCCTACAATGAGCAGTTCTTC
TRBJ1-1 TRBV10-3 TRBD1 once CAIQSVTGGTEAFF TGTGCCATCCAGTCCGTCACAGGGGGCACTGAAGCTTTCTTT
TRBJ2-3 TRBV5-1 - once CASTVGGTADTQYF TGCGCCAGCACCGTTGGGGGTACGGCAGATACGCAGTATTTT
TRBJ2-3 TRBV14 - - CASSQGSIGGGFTTDTQYF TGTGCCAGCAGCCAAGGCTCAATAGGAGGGGGCTTTACCACAGATACGCAGTATTTT
TRBJ1-5 TRBV10-1 - - CASSDPNQPQHF TGCGCCAGCAGTGACCCCAATCAGCCCCAGCATTTT
TRBJ2-5 TRBV19 - - CASRDRRETQYF TGTGCCAGTAGGGATAGGAGGGAGACCCAGTACTTC
TRBJ1-2 TRBV29-1 TRBD1 few CSVDGTGAAYGYTF TGCAGCGTTGACGGGACAGGGGCGGCCTATGGCTACACCTTC
TRBJ1-1 TRBV18 - few CASSPQVGGEAFF TGTGCCAGCTCACCACAGGTAGGTGGTGAAGCTTTCTTT
TRBJ2-7 TRBV2 - once CASSLGYYEQYF TGTGCCAGCAGCCTGGGGTATTACGAGCAGTACTTC
TRBJ1-1 TRBV18 - - CASSQTLGGDTEAFF TGTGCCAGCTCCCAAACACTAGGGGGGGACACTGAAGCTTTCTTT
TRBJ2-5 TRBV13 TRBD1 - CASSRSLDRAYTLHQETQYF TGTGCCAGCAGCCGAAGTCTCGACAGGGCCTACACCCTCCATCAAGAGACCCAGTACTTC